This record looks at one TCR beta chain sequence and its context. Its antigen is still unknown. Profiling relied on immunoSEQ multiplex PCR, and the TCRdb table lists in-frame clones only, not all of them. The data contain 50,000 or so clones, roughly 73% of them seen just once; the ten biggest clones take up 6%. Antigen-specific CD4+ T cells expanded by the ViraFEST assay with viral peptide pools were then sequenced. Subsequent to a culture period of more than 9 days, CD4+ T cells were isolated. Vaccine recipients lacked prior SARS-CoV-2 infection and had negative nucleocapsid antibodies. Cultures used under 2.5 million PBMC per well, approximately 9.7 IU/ml IL-2 and 9.5 to 10 ug/ml peptides. Half-medium replacement with IL-2 medium occurred on days 3 and 7. Per the germline V gene, CDR1 is MDHEN and CDR2 is SYDVKM. This CDR3 contains 15 residues. The J segment lost 0 bases and the V segment lost 5 bases, leaving 2 bases of the junction unmatched.

The data were taken from a study of vaccination effects on CD4 cells after COVID-19. Study conclusions and caveats: From healthy vaccinees, only 1 of 255 vaccine-induced clones also reacted to common cold coronaviruses. By a late point after vaccination, infection- and vaccine-induced clones had shrunk markedly through clonal contraction.

The material was CD4+ T cells from PBMCs cultured with HCoV-OC43 spike peptides, obtained before COVID-19 vaccination. The subset here: HCoV-OC43 spike overlapping peptide pool stimulation. The rearrangement uses TRBV28 and TRBJ2-4; TRBD2 aligns across 9 bases. The TCR was taken from a human donor who received a COVID-19 vaccine. The CDR3 here is CASSLAGSAKNIQYF. The DNA of the CDR3 is TGTGCCAGCAGTCTAGCGGGGTCAGCCAAAAACATTCAGTACTTC.